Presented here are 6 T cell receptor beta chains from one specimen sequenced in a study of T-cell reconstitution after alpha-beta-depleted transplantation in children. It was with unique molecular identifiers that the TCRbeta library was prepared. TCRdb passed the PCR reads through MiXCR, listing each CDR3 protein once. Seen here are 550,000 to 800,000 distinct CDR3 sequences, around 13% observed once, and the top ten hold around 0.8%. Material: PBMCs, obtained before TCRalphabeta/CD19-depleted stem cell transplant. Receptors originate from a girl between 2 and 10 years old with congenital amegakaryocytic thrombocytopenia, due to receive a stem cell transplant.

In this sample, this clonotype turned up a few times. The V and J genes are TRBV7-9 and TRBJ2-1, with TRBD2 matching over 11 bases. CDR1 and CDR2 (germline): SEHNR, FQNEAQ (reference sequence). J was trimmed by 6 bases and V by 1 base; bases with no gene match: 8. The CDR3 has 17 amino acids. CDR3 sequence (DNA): TGTGCCAGCAGCTTAGGACTAATTAGCGGGAGGGCCAATGAGCAGTTCTTC. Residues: CASSLGLISGRANEQFF.

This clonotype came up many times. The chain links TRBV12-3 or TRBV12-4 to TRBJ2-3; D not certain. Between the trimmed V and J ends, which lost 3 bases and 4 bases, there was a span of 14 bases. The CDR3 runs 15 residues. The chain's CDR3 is CASSFTEYFPDTQYF. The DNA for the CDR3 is TGTGCCAGCAGTTTCACAGAGTACTTTCCAGATACGCAGTATTTT.

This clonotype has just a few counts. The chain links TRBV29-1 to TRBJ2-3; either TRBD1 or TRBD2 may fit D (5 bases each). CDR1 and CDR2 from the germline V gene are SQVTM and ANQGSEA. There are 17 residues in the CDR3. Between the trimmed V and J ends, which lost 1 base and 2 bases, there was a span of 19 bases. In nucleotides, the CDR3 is TGCAGCGTTGAAGTCGTTGGGGAAAACGGGGCCACAGATACGCAGTATTTT. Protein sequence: CSVEVVGENGATDTQYF.

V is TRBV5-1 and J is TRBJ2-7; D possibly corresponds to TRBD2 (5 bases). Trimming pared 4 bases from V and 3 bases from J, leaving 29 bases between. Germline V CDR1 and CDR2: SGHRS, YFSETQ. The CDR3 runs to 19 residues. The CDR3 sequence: CASSDPPGSRAMIYYEQYF. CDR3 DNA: TGCGCCAGCAGCGACCCTCCGGGGTCCCGTGCTATGATTTACTACGAGCAGTACTTC.

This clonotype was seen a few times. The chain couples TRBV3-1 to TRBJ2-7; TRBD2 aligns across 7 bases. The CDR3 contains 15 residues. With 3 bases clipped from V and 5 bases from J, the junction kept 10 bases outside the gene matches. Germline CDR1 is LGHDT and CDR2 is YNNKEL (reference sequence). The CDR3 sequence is CASSHMGGSLHEQYF. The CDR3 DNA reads TGTGCCAGCAGCCACATGGGGGGGAGTCTCCACGAGCAGTACTTC.

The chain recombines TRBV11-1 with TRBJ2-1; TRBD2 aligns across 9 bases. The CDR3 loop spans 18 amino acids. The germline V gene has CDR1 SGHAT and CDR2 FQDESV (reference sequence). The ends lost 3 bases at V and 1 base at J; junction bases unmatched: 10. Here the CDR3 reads CASSFWGSGGESYNEQFF. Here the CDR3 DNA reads TGTGCCAGCAGCTTTTGGGGTAGCGGGGGTGAATCCTACAATGAGCAGTTCTTC.